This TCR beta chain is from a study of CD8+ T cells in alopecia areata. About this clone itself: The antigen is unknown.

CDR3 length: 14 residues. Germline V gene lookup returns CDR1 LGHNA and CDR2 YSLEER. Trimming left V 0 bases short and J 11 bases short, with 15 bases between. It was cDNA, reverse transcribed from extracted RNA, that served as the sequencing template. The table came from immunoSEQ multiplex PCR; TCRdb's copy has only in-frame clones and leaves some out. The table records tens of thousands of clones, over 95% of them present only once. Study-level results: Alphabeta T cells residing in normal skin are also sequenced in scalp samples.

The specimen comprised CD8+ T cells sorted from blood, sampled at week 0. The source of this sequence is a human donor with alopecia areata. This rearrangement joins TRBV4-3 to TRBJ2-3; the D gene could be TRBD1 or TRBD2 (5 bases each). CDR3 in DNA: TGCGCCAGCAGCCAAGATGGGACCGGTCAAGGGCAGTATTTT. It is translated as CASSQDGTGQGQYF.